These 9 T cell receptor beta chains were all obtained from the same sample, sequenced in a study of cytomegalovirus exposure and HLA in healthy donors. The method was immunoSEQ multiplex PCR; TCRdb's version includes in-frame clones alone and lacks a portion of them. The sample records about 120,000 clones, under 90% being singletons. Sample: PBMCs. These receptors came from a woman between 18 and 30 years old in good health and CMV-seronegative.

This clone was detected only a few times. The chain joins TRBV28 to TRBJ2-7; tentative D call: TRBD2 (6 bases). This CDR3 spans 15 amino acids. Germline V gives CDR1 MDHEN, CDR2 SYDVKM. The V end lost 7 bases, the J end lost 0 bases, and 16 bases lay between the germline ends. The CDR3 DNA is TGTGCCAGCATAGGTCCGGCTAGCGTCTCCTACGAGCAGTACTTC. Translation gives CASIGPASVSYEQYF. Full variable domain (remainder filled in from reference TRBV28 and TRBJ2-7): DVKVTQSSRYLVKRTGEKVFLECVQDMDHENMFWYRQDPGLGLRLIYFSYDVKMKEKGDIPEGYSVSREKKERFSLILESASTNQTSMYLCASIGPASVSYEQYFGPGTRLTVT.

This chain joins TRBV7-2 and TRBJ2-1; 11 nucleotides match TRBD1. The CDR3 covers 15 residues. The V gene's germline CDR1 is SGHTA and CDR2 FQGNSA. J was trimmed by 8 bases and V by 5 bases; bases with no gene match: 8. The CDR3 protein is CASSPGQGAWDEQFF. The DNA of the CDR3 is TGTGCCAGCAGCCCAGGACAGGGGGCTTGGGATGAGCAGTTCTTC.

This chain uses TRBV6-5 with TRBJ2-3; no reliable D call. V lost 4 bases and J lost 9, with 14 bases in between. CDR1 and CDR2 from the germline V gene are MNHEY and SVGAGI. CDR3 length: 13 amino acids. CDR3 nucleotide sequence: TGTGCCAGCAGTTTCGCCCCCTTACAAACGCAGTATTTT. Translation: CASSFAPLQTQYF.

The chain couples TRBV2 to TRBJ2-7, with D possibly TRBD2 on 5 matching bases. Germline CDR1 SNHLY, CDR2 FYNNEI. The CDR3 runs to 13 residues. V gave up 5 bases and J gave up 3 bases, with 11 bases separating them. This chain's CDR3 is CASSRGQVYEQYF. The CDR3 region has the DNA TGTGCCAGCAGTAGAGGGCAAGTCTACGAGCAGTACTTC.

This chain uses TRBV5-4 with TRBJ1-2; perhaps TRBD1 as D (6 bases). CDR1 and CDR2 (germline): SGHNT, YYREEE (reference sequence). This CDR3 comprises 14 residues. With 4 bases removed from V and 3 bases from J, the gap between germline ends came to 13 bases. The CDR3 DNA follows: TGTGCCAGCAGCCAAGACAGGTCCGACTATGGCTACACCTTC. Translating gives CASSQDRSDYGYTF.

V is TRBV28 and J is TRBJ2-7, with 9 nucleotides matching TRBD2. CDR3 size: 15 residues. Germline V gives CDR1 MDHEN, CDR2 SYDVKM. V was clipped by 6 bases and J by 4 bases; unmatched bases: 10. CDR3 bases: TGTGCCAGCAGACAACTTAGCGGGAGTAGGTACGAGCAGTACTTC. It codes for CASRQLSGSRYEQYF.

This chain uses TRBV27 with TRBJ2-7; TRBD2 agrees at 9 bases. After removal of 0 bases from V and 6 bases from J, the junction contained 6 bases not matched to a gene. Germline lookup yields CDR1 MNHEY and CDR2 SMNVEV (reference sequence). The CDR3 is 15 amino acids. CDR3 amino acids: CASSLSAGGLGEQYF. The DNA for the CDR3 is TGTGCCAGCAGTTTATCAGCGGGAGGCTTGGGCGAGCAGTACTTC.

V is TRBV4-1 and J is TRBJ2-1; 14 bases match TRBD2. Germline values: CDR1 MGHRA, CDR2 YSYEKL. The length of the CDR3 is 16 residues. After removal of 4 bases from V and 4 bases from J, the junction contained 3 bases not matched to a gene. The DNA for the CDR3 is TGCGCCAGCAGCCCCCGACTAGCGGGAGGGTACAATGAGCAGTTCTTC. Amino acid sequence: CASSPRLAGGYNEQFF.

V usage is TRBV6-5 and J usage is TRBJ1-2; a possible D gene is TRBD1 (6 bases). The CDR3 spans 14 residues. Between the trimmed V and J ends, which lost 3 bases and 1 base, there was a span of 9 bases. CDR1 is MNHEY, CDR2 SVGAGI, per germline. CDR3 DNA sequence: TGTGCCAGCAGTTATCAGGGGATTAACTATGGCTACACCTTC. Translation: CASSYQGINYGYTF.